Listed here are 26 T cell receptor beta chains from one sample, sequenced in a study of T cell responses to AZD1222 COVID-19 vaccine. Clones were read by immunoSEQ multiplex PCR, and TCRdb kept only the in-frame ones, dropping some. The repertoire holds tens of thousands of clones, about 83% seen once, with less than 9.5% in the top ten. The sequencing here drew on peripheral blood, taken on day 0 of AZD1222 vaccination. The receptors derive from an adult in good health.

The chain links TRBV4-3 to TRBJ1-1; D not certain. The germline CDR1 and CDR2 sequences are LGHNA and YSLEER. The length of the CDR3 is 14 residues. Trimming took off 4 bases at V and 3 bases at J, with 12 bases between the two ends. Written as DNA, the CDR3 is TGCGCCAGCAGCCCCGTATCTGGGTACACTGAAGCTTTCTTT. Its protein product is CASSPVSGYTEAFF.

This chain joins TRBV7-9 and TRBJ2-7, with a weak D call TRBD2 (7 bases). The CDR3 contains 18 residues. V was shortened by 0 bases and J by 3 bases, with 21 bases between the two germline ends. Per germline, CDR1 SEHNR and CDR2 FQNEAQ (reference sequence). The CDR3 DNA follows: TGTGCCAGCAGCTTAGCAAGCATCGCGGGGGCAATCGGCTACGAGCAGTACTTC. It specifies CASSLASIAGAIGYEQYF.

The chain joins TRBV19 to TRBJ2-3; D gene uncertain. Per germline, CDR1 LNHDA and CDR2 SQIVND (reference sequence). The CDR3 consists of 16 residues. Deletions cut 5 bases from V and 2 bases from J, with 17 bases between. CDR3 loop: CASSLVTPKDTDTQYF. CDR3 DNA: TGTGCCAGTAGTCTGGTGACGCCAAAGGACACAGATACGCAGTATTTT.

This sequence joins TRBV4-3 and TRBJ1-1; D not resolved. V lost 0 bases to trimming and J lost 3 bases, with 11 bases between them. CDR1 LGHNA and CDR2 YSLEER come from the germline V gene. CDR3 size: 15 residues. The CDR3, as DNA: TGCGCCAGCAGCCAAGATGGGTGGGTATACACTGAAGCTTTCTTT. Translated, it gives CASSQDGWVYTEAFF.

This clone appeared once. The J gene is TRBJ1-5, the V gene TRBV5-1; D gene ambiguous. The CDR3 consists of 15 residues. CDR1 and CDR2 (germline): SGHRS, YFSETQ. V was cut by 7 bases and J by 0 bases, with 14 bases left in between. The CDR3 sequence: CASAREPNSNQPQHF. CDR3 DNA: TGCGCCAGCGCCCGTGAGCCGAATAGCAATCAGCCCCAGCATTTT. Full variable domain (outside the CDR3, taken from reference TRBV5-1 and TRBJ1-5): KAGVTQTPRYLIKTRGQQVTLSCSPISGHRSVSWYQQTPGQGLQFLFEYFSETQRNKGNFPGRFSGRQFSNSRSEMNVSTLELGDSALYLCASAREPNSNQPQHFGDGTRLSIL.

This chain connects TRBV12-3 or TRBV12-4 to TRBJ2-7; D gene ambiguous. This CDR3 has 11 amino acids. V lost 7 bases and J lost 4, with 8 bases in between. Here the CDR3 DNA reads TGTGCCAGCACCGCCCTGTACGAGCAGTACTTC. Protein sequence: CASTALYEQYF.

The genes are TRBV4-1 and TRBJ1-1, with 7 positions matching TRBD1. The CDR3 totals 14 residues. Trimming cost V 4 bases and J 0 bases; bases outside gene matches: 2. The V gene's germline CDR1 is MGHRA and CDR2 YSYEKL. In DNA, the CDR3 is TGCGCCAGCAGCCTCGGACAGGTGAACACTGAAGCTTTCTTT. Encoded protein: CASSLGQVNTEAFF.

The rearrangement links TRBV7-2 to TRBJ2-1; 8 nucleotides align to TRBD2. The CDR3 loop spans 14 amino acids. Germline-derived CDR1 and CDR2 are SGHTA and FQGNSA. V dropped 5 bases and J dropped 7; count of bases not matched to a gene: 7. CDR3 nucleotide sequence: TGTGCCAGCAGCCCTCGGGGGGGCTCAAATGAGCAGTTCTTC. Translating gives CASSPRGGSNEQFF. Full variable domain (outside the CDR3, taken from reference TRBV7-2 and TRBJ2-1): GAGVSQSPSNKVTEKGKDVELRCDPISGHTALYWYRQSLGQGLEFLIYFQGNSAPDKSGLPSDRFSAERTGGSVSTLTIQRTQQEDSAVYLCASSPRGGSNEQFFGPGTRLTVL.

The rearrangement uses TRBV28 and TRBJ1-6; the D is unclear. The CDR3 runs to 12 residues. The germline CDR1 and CDR2 sequences are MDHEN and SYDVKM. The V and J ends lost 7 bases and 10 bases respectively, with 11 bases between them. CDR3 sequence (DNA): TGTGCCAGCAACTGGTGGCAGTCACCCCTCCACTTT. It codes for CASNWWQSPLHF.

V usage is TRBV6-4 and J usage is TRBJ1-1; D not resolved. The CDR3 has 13 amino acids. The germline V gene has CDR1 MRHNA and CDR2 SNTAGT. V shed 0 bases and J shed 8 bases, with 10 bases lying between them. CDR3 amino acids: CASSDSRGLEAFF. DNA for the CDR3: TGTGCCAGCAGTGACTCGCGAGGGTTGGAAGCTTTCTTT.

The rearrangement links TRBV27 to TRBJ2-5, with TRBD2 identical over 8 bases. J lost 5 bases, V lost 0 bases, and 14 bases had no gene match. This CDR3 has 18 amino acids. CDR1 is MNHEY, CDR2 SMNVEV, per germline (reference sequence). The CDR3: CASSLSAVAGLRGETQYF. CDR3 sequence (DNA): TGTGCCAGCAGTTTATCGGCGGTAGCGGGGCTTAGAGGGGAGACCCAGTACTTC.

The chain uses TRBV2 and TRBJ2-5; D remains unclear. There are 17 residues in the CDR3. The germline CDR1 and CDR2 sequences are SNHLY and FYNNEI. The V gene lost 6 bases and the J gene lost 2 bases, with 22 bases spanning the gap. The CDR3 spells CASRPLPPIREQETQYF. CDR3 DNA sequence: TGTGCCAGCAGACCCCTCCCGCCGATTAGGGAACAAGAGACCCAGTACTTC.

This clone was seen a few times. This sample also contains other DNA sequences that code for the same CDR3. The chain has TRBV18 and TRBJ2-7; 7 nucleotides align to TRBD2. CDR3 length: 12 residues. Germline CDR1 is KGHSH and CDR2 is LQKENI. The V segment lost 3 bases and the J segment 6 bases; nucleotides outside the gene matches: 2. Here the CDR3 reads CASSPGGSEQYF. The CDR3, as DNA: TGTGCCAGCTCACCGGGAGGGTCCGAGCAGTACTTC.

The J gene is TRBJ1-2, the V gene TRBV18; D unresolved. The CDR3 loop spans 14 amino acids. CDR1 and CDR2 from the germline V gene are KGHSH and LQKENI. The V end was cut by 0 bases, the J end by 7 bases, with 12 bases between. The CDR3 sequence: CASSPPRPLLGYTF. As DNA, the CDR3 is TGTGCCAGCTCACCACCGAGACCCCTCCTTGGCTACACCTTC.

The V gene is TRBV28, the J gene TRBJ1-3; D remains unclear. The CDR3 is 15 amino acids. Deletions cut 8 bases from V and 0 bases from J, with 14 bases between. Germline loops: CDR1 MDHEN, CDR2 SYDVKM. The CDR3, as DNA: TGTGCCAGCGGGCTGAGGGAGGTCTCTGGAAACACCATATATTTT. It translates to CASGLREVSGNTIYF.

The CDR3 DNA reads TGCAGCGTTGGACATTACTACAATGAGCAGTTCTTC. Translated, it gives CSVGHYYNEQFF. This sequence joins TRBV29-1 and TRBJ2-1, with D unresolved. V shed 4 bases and J shed 3 bases, with 7 bases lying between them. Germline assignment: CDR1 SQVTM and CDR2 ANQGSEA. The CDR3 spans 12 residues.

This chain connects TRBV4-3 to TRBJ1-4; D might be TRBD1 (5 bases). Trimming shortened V by 1 base and J by 7 bases, and 16 bases separated the two germline ends. The CDR3 contains 16 residues. Germline V CDR1 and CDR2: LGHNA, YSLEER. The CDR3 loop reads CASSQGKGSGREKLFF. The CDR3 DNA sequence: TGCGCCAGCAGCCAAGGAAAGGGGTCCGGGCGTGAAAAACTGTTTTTT.

The chain uses TRBV11-2 and TRBJ1-1, with D possibly TRBD1 on 5 matching bases. The CDR3 has 14 residues. The ends were cut back, 1 base at V and 1 base at J, with 7 bases in the middle. Per the germline V gene, CDR1 is SGHAT and CDR2 is FQNNGV. The CDR3 here is CASSLGGRNTEAFF. The CDR3 DNA follows: TGTGCCAGCAGCTTAGGGGGCAGGAACACTGAAGCTTTCTTT. Full variable domain (missing parts from reference TRBV11-2 and TRBJ1-1): EAGVAQSPRYKIIEKRQSVAFWCNPISGHATLYWYQQILGQGPKLLIQFQNNGVVDDSQLPKDRFSAERLKGVDSTLKIQPAKLEDSAVYLCASSLGGRNTEAFFGQGTRLTVV.

The chain is built from TRBV11-2 and TRBJ2-5; weak D call: TRBD1 (6 bases). The CDR3 is 17 amino acids. Germline CDR1 reads SGHAT; CDR2 reads FQNNGV. V lost 3 bases to trimming and J lost 5 bases, with 22 bases between them. The CDR3 DNA reads TGTGCCAGCAGCTTGGGGTACTCTGGTGGCCAGGGGGAGACCCAGTACTTC. Translating it yields CASSLGYSGGQGETQYF.

This chain's CDR3 is CASSHLSGGSYEQYF. The CDR3 nucleotides read TGCGCCAGCAGCCATCTTAGCGGGGGATCCTACGAGCAGTACTTC. The rearrangement links TRBV4-1 to TRBJ2-7, with 9 bases that match TRBD2. The CDR3 sequence is 15 residues long. Germline CDR1 MGHRA, CDR2 YSYEKL. Unmatched junction bases numbered 4, after V lost 3 bases and J lost 1 base.

V and J are TRBV7-8 and TRBJ1-2; D gene ambiguous. Trimming shortened V by 5 bases and J by 8 bases, and 9 bases separated the two germline ends. Looked up from germline, CDR1 is SGHVS and CDR2 is FQNEAQ. This CDR3 spans 11 amino acids. The CDR3 region has the DNA TGTGCCAGCAGCCCCAGAGAGGGCTACACCTTC. Its protein product is CASSPREGYTF.

V usage is TRBV2 and J usage is TRBJ1-2; 7 positions agree with TRBD1. The ends lost 8 bases at V and 7 bases at J; junction bases unmatched: 7. CDR1 is SNHLY and CDR2 is FYNNEI in the germline V gene. CDR3 length: 12 residues. CDR3 bases: TGTGCCAGCCAGGAGGGGGCGCGTGGCTACACCTTC. It specifies CASQEGARGYTF.

The J gene is TRBJ1-6, the V gene TRBV19; 10 positions match TRBD1. V lost 4 bases to trimming and J lost 1 base; unmatched junction nucleotides: 4. This CDR3 comprises 17 residues. Germline V CDR1 and CDR2: LNHDA, SQIVND (reference sequence). The CDR3 sequence: CASSTRDRGSYNSPLHF. The CDR3 nucleotides read TGTGCCAGTAGTACTCGGGACAGGGGTTCCTATAATTCACCCCTCCACTTT. The whole variable domain, filled in from reference TRBV19 and TRBJ1-6, reads DGGITQSPKYLFRKEGQNVTLSCEQNLNHDAMYWYRQDPGQGLRLIYYSQIVNDFQKGDIAEGYSVSREKKESFPLTVTSAQKNPTAFYLCASSTRDRGSYNSPLHFGNGTRLTVT.

This clone was found a few times. The V and J genes are TRBV15 and TRBJ2-5; 7 bases agree with TRBD1. The CDR3 has 13 residues. J was trimmed by 2 bases and V by 7 bases; bases with no gene match: 4. CDR1 and CDR2 (germline): LNHNV, YYDKDF (reference sequence). The chain's CDR3 is CATTLGQQETQYF. The CDR3 DNA sequence: TGTGCCACCACCCTGGGACAGCAAGAGACCCAGTACTTC.

The chain joins TRBV25-1 to TRBJ2-1, with D maybe TRBD2 (6 bases). There are 17 residues in the CDR3. Deletions cut 0 bases from V and 4 bases from J, with 16 bases between. Germline-derived CDR1 and CDR2 are MGHDK and SYGVNS. CDR3 sequence reads: CASSEYGGAGRYNEQFF. As DNA, the CDR3 is TGTGCCAGCAGTGAATACGGCGGGGCAGGGAGGTACAATGAGCAGTTCTTC.

CDR3 sequence reads: CASRRGVGTEAFF. CDR3 DNA sequence: TGTGCCAGCCGGAGGGGGGTTGGCACTGAAGCTTTCTTT. This chain joins TRBV6-5 and TRBJ1-1; tentative D call: TRBD1 (6 bases). Trimming left V 8 bases short and J 4 bases short, with 14 bases between. CDR1 is MNHEY, CDR2 SVGAGI, per germline. The CDR3 is made up of 13 amino acids.